This entry lists 23 T cell receptor beta chains sequenced from one sample in a study of CD4 and CD8 cells across lung adenocarcinoma regions. A single record per CDR3 protein comes from TCRdb applying MiXCR to the PCR reads. The table includes about 11,000 distinct CDR3 sequences, 59% detected once. The sequencing sample was made of CD8+ T cells from the margin of a lung tumor. Receptors originate from a male donor with lung adenocarcinoma. The CD4 and CD8 labels of this study may be unreliable.

This clonotype has just one count. The CDR3 here is CASRTNQETQYF. The CDR3 bases are TGTGCCAGCAGGACAAATCAAGAGACCCAGTACTTC. V usage is TRBV6-1 and J usage is TRBJ2-1; D call uncertain. The DNA end lines up better with TRBJ2-5; the J call may be wrong. The germline V gene encodes CDR1 MNHNS and CDR2 SASEGT. This CDR3 is built from 12 residues.

This chain links TRBV27 with TRBJ2-1; 10 nucleotides agree with TRBD1. The end of the DNA fits TRBJ2-7 better, so the J call may be wrong. This CDR3 has 15 amino acids. CDR1 is MNHEY, CDR2 SMNVEV, per germline (reference sequence). The chain's CDR3 is CASSLKDRGVSEQYF. The CDR3 DNA reads as TGTGCCAGCAGTTTAAAGGACAGGGGGGTTTCCGAGCAGTACTTC.

The table lists this clonotype with a few counts. The chain recombines TRBV6-5 with TRBJ2-2; D gene ambiguous. V gave up 2 bases and J gave up 5 bases, with 12 bases separating them. The V gene's germline CDR1 is MNHEY and CDR2 SVGAGI. The CDR3 contains 15 residues. This CDR3 is CASSYGRLGTGELFF. CDR3 nucleotides: TGTGCCAGCAGTTACGGCAGGCTTGGGACCGGGGAGCTGTTTTTT.

Remarks on this clonotype: The missing conserved phenylalanine or tryptophan at the end of this CDR3 makes a read error likely. The V call is TRBV6-1, the J call TRBJ2-1; 9 nucleotides agree with TRBD2. The V and J ends lost 8 bases and 3 bases, in that order; junction bases with no gene match: 14. CDR1 and CDR2 from the germline V gene are MNHNS and SASEGT. The CDR3 sequence is 17 residues long. This chain's CDR3 is CASQSGGGGRVYNEQFS. The CDR3 nucleotides read TGTGCCAGCCAATCAGGTGGGGGCGGGAGGGTCTACAATGAGCAGTTCTCC.

This clonotype was counted between two and nine times. This sequence joins TRBV6-4 and TRBJ1-5; D is undetermined. The CDR3 consists of 12 residues. CDR1 and CDR2 (germline): MRHNA, SNTAGT. Trimming cost V 7 bases and J 6 bases, with 10 bases left between them. The CDR3 nucleotides are TGTGCCAGCATCCAGGTAGGTCAGCCCCAGCATTTT. Encoded protein: CASIQVGQPQHF.

This clonotype showed up many times. This chain connects TRBV6-4 to TRBJ2-7; 10 nucleotides agree with TRBD1. CDR1 MRHNA and CDR2 SNTAGT come from the germline V gene. Unmatched junction bases numbered 4, after V lost 8 bases and J lost 0 bases. CDR3 length: 14 residues. CDR3 amino acids: CASGGTGASYEQYF. The CDR3 DNA follows: TGTGCCAGCGGGGGGACAGGGGCCTCCTACGAGCAGTACTTC.

The chain uses TRBV6-1 and TRBJ1-5, with a weak D call TRBD1 (5 bases). CDR1 and CDR2 (germline): MNHNS, SASEGT. Between the trimmed V and J ends, which lost 7 bases and 0 bases, there was a span of 13 bases. The CDR3 has 15 residues. The CDR3 sequence: CASNRGINSNQPQHF. In DNA form, the CDR3 reads TGTGCCAGCAACCGGGGGATAAATAGCAATCAGCCCCAGCATTTT.

The rearrangement links TRBV27 to TRBJ2-1; possibly TRBD1 for D (6 bases). The V and J ends lost 4 bases and 0 bases respectively, with 16 bases between them. The CDR3 totals 17 residues. Germline V CDR1 and CDR2: MNHEY, SMNVEV (reference sequence). This CDR3 is CASSSGAGPISYNEQFF. The CDR3 DNA reads as TGTGCCAGCAGTTCAGGGGCAGGGCCGATCTCCTACAATGAGCAGTTCTTC.

J is TRBJ2-1 and V is TRBV20-1, with 12 bases that match TRBD2. Germline V gene lookup returns CDR1 DFQATT and CDR2 SNEGSKA (reference sequence). Germline trimming cut 2 bases from V and 1 base from J; bases unmatched to any gene: 12. The length of the CDR3 is 19 residues. CDR3 sequence reads: CSARFPGLAGAASYNEQFF. The CDR3, as DNA: TGCAGTGCTAGATTCCCGGGACTAGCGGGCGCCGCTTCCTACAATGAGCAGTTCTTC.

This clonotype was seen once. The chain is built from TRBV25-1 and TRBJ2-5, with 8 bases lining up with TRBD1. The CDR3 is 15 residues long. Unmatched junction bases numbered 7, after V lost 3 bases and J lost 4 bases. Germline values: CDR1 MGHDK, CDR2 SYGVNS. The CDR3 here is CASSEDRAPSETQYF. The CDR3 DNA reads TGTGCCAGCAGTGAGGACAGGGCGCCATCAGAGACCCAGTACTTC.

On this clonotype: One end of the junction varies from germline; a read error may be responsible. This rearrangement joins TRBV11-3 to TRBJ2-4; 8 nucleotides agree with TRBD1. This CDR3 region has 14 residues. Germline V gives CDR1 SGHNT, CDR2 YENEEA. The CDR3 loop is CGSRGLWAKNIQYF. In nucleotides, the CDR3 is TGTGGCAGCAGGGGGCTGTGGGCCAAAAACATTCAGTACTTC.

In its sample, this clonotype ranks as medium-sized (0.01 to 0.1%). The chain employs TRBV6-1 and TRBJ2-1; 10 nucleotides agree with TRBD1. TRBJ2-7 matches the DNA end more closely, so the J call is doubtful. The CDR3 is 15 amino acids. The germline V gene encodes CDR1 MNHNS and CDR2 SASEGT. CDR3 in DNA: TGTGCCAGCAGACCCTCGGGACAGGGGTCCCACGAGCAGTACTTC. It specifies CASRPSGQGSHEQYF.

The chain carries TRBV14 and TRBJ2-5; 10 positions agree with TRBD2. CDR1 is SGHDN and CDR2 is FVKESK in the germline V gene. The V gene end was trimmed by 3 bases and the J gene end by 7 bases; junction bases not matched to a gene: 8. The CDR3 spans 15 residues. The CDR3 DNA is TGTGCCAGCAGCCAGGGCAGGACTAGCGGTACGACCCAGTACTTC. Residues: CASSQGRTSGTTQYF.

The gene calls are TRBV25-1 and TRBJ2-3, with 7 bases identical to TRBD1. Trimming at V came to 3 bases and at J to 3 bases, leaving 9 bases not matched to a gene. CDR1 is MGHDK, CDR2 SYGVNS, per germline. This CDR3 comprises 16 residues. CDR3 coding DNA: TGTGCCAGCAGTGACCCCGGACAGGTGGGGACAGATACGCAGTATTTT. Protein product: CASSDPGQVGTDTQYF.

The V gene is TRBV6-1, the J gene TRBJ2-2; a weak D match, TRBD1 (6 bases). V was cut by 7 bases and J by 12 bases, with 18 bases left in between. Germline CDR1 is MNHNS and CDR2 is SASEGT. The CDR3 loop spans 13 amino acids. In DNA form, the CDR3 reads TGTGCCAGCAACACGGTGGGCACAGGGAAGCTGTTTTTT. It translates to CASNTVGTGKLFF.

This chain uses TRBV6-1 with TRBJ2-1, with TRBD1 identical over 8 bases. Germline lookup yields CDR1 MNHNS and CDR2 SASEGT. J was trimmed by 7 bases and V by 3 bases; bases with no gene match: 5. This CDR3 is built from 14 residues. The CDR3 spells CASSDRGQGNEQFF. Written as DNA, the CDR3 is TGTGCCAGCAGTGACAGGGGGCAGGGGAATGAGCAGTTCTTC.

This clonotype was seen many times. V and J are TRBV6-5 and TRBJ2-3; TRBD2 might be the D (6 bases). CDR1 MNHEY and CDR2 SVGAGI come from the germline V gene. The CDR3 consists of 15 residues. With 3 bases removed from V and 4 bases from J, the gap between germline ends came to 14 bases. The DNA for the CDR3 is TGTGCCAGCAGTTATGTTGCGGGACGGGCAGATACGCAGTATTTT. Translation: CASSYVAGRADTQYF.

This chain uses TRBV7-6 with TRBJ2-2; 10 bases are shared with TRBD1. The CDR3 extends over 16 amino acids. The J segment lost 13 bases and the V segment lost 5 bases, leaving 16 bases of the junction unmatched. CDR1 and CDR2 from the germline V gene are SGHVS and FNYEAQ. DNA for the CDR3: TGTGCCAGCAGCCAAGGGACAGGGGCCCGCACCGAGACGCTGTTTTTT. Its protein product is CASSQGTGARTETLFF.

The V call is TRBV6-1, the J call TRBJ2-1; 13 bases are a match to TRBD2. The germline gives CDR1 MNHNS, CDR2 SASEGT. Germline trimming cut 4 bases from V and 8 bases from J; bases unmatched to any gene: 14. The CDR3 is 18 residues long. CDR3 amino acids: CASSVAWTSGSMGDEQFF. CDR3 nucleotides: TGTGCCAGCAGTGTAGCCTGGACTAGCGGGAGCATGGGCGATGAGCAGTTCTTC.

This clonotype was recorded at least ten times. A much larger clone lies a single base off, so this may be a read error. The V gene is TRBV6-1, the J gene TRBJ2-4; D may be TRBD2 (6 bases). The CDR3 spans 14 residues. With 8 bases removed from V and 13 bases from J, the gap between germline ends came to 24 bases. Germline loops: CDR1 MNHNS, CDR2 SASEGT. The CDR3 spells CASRTPSAGNEQYF. DNA of the CDR3: TGTGCCAGCCGTACCCCCTCAGCGGGCAATGAGCAGTACTTC.

Of note for this clonotype: This may arise from a read error, as a much more abundant clone is one base away. The chain uses TRBV6-1 and TRBJ2-1, with 7 bases aligning to TRBD1. CDR3 length equals 14 residues. Germline CDR1 MNHNS, CDR2 SASEGT. Losses at the gene ends were 10 bases for V and 13 bases for J; bases not matched to a gene: 19. CDR3 DNA: TGTGCCACAATACGGGACAGCAAACAAGAGACCCAGTTCTTC. As protein: CATIRDSKQETQFF.

The gene calls are TRBV10-3 and TRBJ2-1; TRBD2 might be the D (5 bases). Per the germline V gene, CDR1 is ENHRY and CDR2 is SYGVKD. The V gene lost 8 bases and the J gene lost 9 bases, with 14 bases spanning the gap. The CDR3 length is 12 residues. CDR3 nucleotides: TGTGCCATCGGACGGGAAAGAGCTGAGCAGTTCTTC. Translating gives CAIGRERAEQFF.

The V call is TRBV6-1, the J call TRBJ2-5, with a tentative D call TRBD2 (6 bases). The germline CDR1 and CDR2 sequences are MNHNS and SASEGT. The CDR3 length is 16 residues. V shed 8 bases and J shed 8 bases, with 27 bases lying between them. CDR3 amino acids: CASGGDGGGDPDTQYF. DNA of the CDR3: TGTGCCAGCGGGGGTGACGGGGGAGGTGACCCAGATACCCAGTACTTC.